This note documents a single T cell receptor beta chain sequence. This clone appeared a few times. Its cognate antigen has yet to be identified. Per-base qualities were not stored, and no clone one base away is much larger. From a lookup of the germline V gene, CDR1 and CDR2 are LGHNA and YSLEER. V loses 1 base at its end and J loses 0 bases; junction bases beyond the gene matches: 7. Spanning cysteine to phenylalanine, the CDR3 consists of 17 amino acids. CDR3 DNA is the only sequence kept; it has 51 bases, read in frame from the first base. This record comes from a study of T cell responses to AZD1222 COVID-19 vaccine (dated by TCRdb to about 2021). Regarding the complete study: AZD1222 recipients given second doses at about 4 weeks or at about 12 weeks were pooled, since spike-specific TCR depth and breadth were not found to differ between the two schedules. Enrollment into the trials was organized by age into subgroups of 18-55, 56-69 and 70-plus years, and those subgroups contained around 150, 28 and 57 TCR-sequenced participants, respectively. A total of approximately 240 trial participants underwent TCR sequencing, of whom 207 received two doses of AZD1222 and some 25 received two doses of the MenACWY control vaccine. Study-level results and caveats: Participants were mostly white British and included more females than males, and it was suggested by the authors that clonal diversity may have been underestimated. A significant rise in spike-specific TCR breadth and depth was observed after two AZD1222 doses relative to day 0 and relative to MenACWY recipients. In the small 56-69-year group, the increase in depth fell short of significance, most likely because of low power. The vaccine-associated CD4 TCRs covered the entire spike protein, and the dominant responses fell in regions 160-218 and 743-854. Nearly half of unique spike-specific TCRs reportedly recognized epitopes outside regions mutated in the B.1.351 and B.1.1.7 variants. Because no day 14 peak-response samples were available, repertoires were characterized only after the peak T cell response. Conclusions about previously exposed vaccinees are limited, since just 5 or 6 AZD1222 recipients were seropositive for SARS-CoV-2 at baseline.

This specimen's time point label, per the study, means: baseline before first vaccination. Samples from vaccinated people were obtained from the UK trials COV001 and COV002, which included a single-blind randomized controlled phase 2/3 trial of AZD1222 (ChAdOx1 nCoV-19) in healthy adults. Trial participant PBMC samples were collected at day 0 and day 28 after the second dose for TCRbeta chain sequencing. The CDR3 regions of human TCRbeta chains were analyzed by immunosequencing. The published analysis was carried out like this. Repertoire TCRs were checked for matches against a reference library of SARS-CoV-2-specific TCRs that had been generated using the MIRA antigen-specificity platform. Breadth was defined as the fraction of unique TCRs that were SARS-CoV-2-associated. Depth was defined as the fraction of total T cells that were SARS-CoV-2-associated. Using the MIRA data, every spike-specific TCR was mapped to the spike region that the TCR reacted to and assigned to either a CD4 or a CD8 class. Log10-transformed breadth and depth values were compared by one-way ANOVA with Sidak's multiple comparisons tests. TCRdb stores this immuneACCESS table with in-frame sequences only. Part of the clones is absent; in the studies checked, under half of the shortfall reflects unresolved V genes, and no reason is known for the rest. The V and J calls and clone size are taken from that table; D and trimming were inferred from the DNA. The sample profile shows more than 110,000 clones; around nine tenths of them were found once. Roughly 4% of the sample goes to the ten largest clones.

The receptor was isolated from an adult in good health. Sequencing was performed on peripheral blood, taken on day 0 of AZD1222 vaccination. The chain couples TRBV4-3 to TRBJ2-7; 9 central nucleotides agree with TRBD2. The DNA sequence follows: TGCGCCAGCAGCCAAGGTGTCGCGGGAGGGAGCTCCTACGAGCAGTACTTC. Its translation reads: CASSQGVAGGSSYEQYF.